This T cell receptor (beta chain) is from a study of blood T cell repertoires in COVID-19. Study summary: Collection of acute and convalescent COVID-19 samples took place in the United States, Italy and Spain. PBMCs, B-cell-depleted T cells, or T cells were the source of the cDNA or gDNA that made up the material.

In the original processing: Cell counts per sample came from amplifying reference gene primers. Only in-frame clones appear in the TCRdb table, and some are missing; sequencing was by immunoSEQ multiplex PCR. That table furnishes V, J and clone size, whereas the DNA furnished D and trimming. Here the sample spans tens of thousands of clones, over 70% being singletons. Trimming pared 0 bases from V and 7 bases from J, leaving 21 bases between. The CDR3 runs 17 residues. CDR1 is MGHRA and CDR2 is YSYEKL in the germline V gene. The chain couples TRBV4-1 to TRBJ2-5; D might be TRBD1 (6 bases). Sequencing was carried out using peripheral blood. This clonotype was sampled from a human donor in a cohort sampled during active COVID-19. The CDR3, as DNA: TGCGCCAGCAGCCAAGATGAACGGACAGACCTAAGAAGGACCCAGTACTTC. Translation gives CASSQDERTDLRRTQYF.